This T cell receptor (beta chain) was profiled in a study of cytomegalovirus exposure and HLA in healthy donors. Findings and caveats of the study: According to a later analysis, donors in an Asian-associated ancestry cluster reportedly had fewer N-insertions than the approximately 720-donor mean.

PCR amplification relied on 60 Vbeta primers (plus 13 Jbeta primers). Measured with immunoSEQ multiplex PCR; TCRdb has only the in-frame clones, and not every one. Of roughly 180,000 clones in the sample, over 70% were seen once. Concerning this clone itself: Its target is unknown.

This sequence was found in a man younger than 45 in good health and CMV-seropositive. Material: PBMCs.

The CDR3 loop is CASSPRDSRATDTQYF. CDR3 bases: TGTGCCAGCAGCCCAAGGGACTCCCGGGCTACGGATACGCAGTATTTT. The chain employs TRBV9 and TRBJ2-3, with D maybe TRBD2 (6 bases). The V end lost 4 bases, the J end lost 6 bases, and 21 bases lay between the germline ends. This CDR3 is 16 amino acids long. Germline V CDR1 and CDR2: SGDLS, YYNGEE.